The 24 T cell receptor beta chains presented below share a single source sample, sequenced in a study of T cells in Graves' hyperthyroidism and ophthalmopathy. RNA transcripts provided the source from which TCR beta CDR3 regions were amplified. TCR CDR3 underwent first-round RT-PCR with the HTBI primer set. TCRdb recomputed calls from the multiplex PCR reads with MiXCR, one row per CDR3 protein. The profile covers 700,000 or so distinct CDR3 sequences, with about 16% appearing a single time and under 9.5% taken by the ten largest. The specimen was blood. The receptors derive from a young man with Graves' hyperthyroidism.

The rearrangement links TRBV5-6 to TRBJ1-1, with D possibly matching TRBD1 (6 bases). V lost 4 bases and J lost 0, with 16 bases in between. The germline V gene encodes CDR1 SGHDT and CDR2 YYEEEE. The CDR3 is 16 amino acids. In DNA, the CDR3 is TGTGCCAGCAGCGCCCTACAGGGACACTTGAACACTGAAGCTTTCTTT. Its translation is CASSALQGHLNTEAFF.

This chain's CDR3 is CSARDVYLGETQYF. The CDR3 DNA reads TGCAGTGCTAGAGATGTTTATCTGGGAGAGACCCAGTACTTC. The rearrangement uses TRBV20-1 and TRBJ2-5; D unresolved. Germline CDR1 DFQATT, CDR2 SNEGSKA (reference sequence). This CDR3 contains 14 residues. V was shortened by 0 bases and J by 4 bases, with 12 bases between the two germline ends.

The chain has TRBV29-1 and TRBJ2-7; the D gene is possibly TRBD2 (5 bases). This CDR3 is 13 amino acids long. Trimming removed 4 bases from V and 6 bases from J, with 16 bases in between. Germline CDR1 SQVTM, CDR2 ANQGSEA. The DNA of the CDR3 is TGCAGCGTTGGCAGTGCCCCTCGGGGCGAGCAGTACTTC. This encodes CSVGSAPRGEQYF.

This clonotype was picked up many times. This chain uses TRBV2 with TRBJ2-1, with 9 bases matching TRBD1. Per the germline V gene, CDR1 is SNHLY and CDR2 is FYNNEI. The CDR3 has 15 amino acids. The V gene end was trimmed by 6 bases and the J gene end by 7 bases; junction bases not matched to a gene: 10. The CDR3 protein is CASRNGTGSLNEQFF. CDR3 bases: TGTGCCAGCAGAAACGGGACAGGGAGCTTAAATGAGCAGTTCTTC.

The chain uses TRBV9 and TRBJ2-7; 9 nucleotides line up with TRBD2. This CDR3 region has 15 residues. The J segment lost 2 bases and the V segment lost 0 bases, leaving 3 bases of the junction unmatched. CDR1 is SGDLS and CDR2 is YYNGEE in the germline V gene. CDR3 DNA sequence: TGTGCCAGCAGCGTAGGCTCTAGCGGGACCTACGAGCAGTACTTC. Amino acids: CASSVGSSGTYEQYF.

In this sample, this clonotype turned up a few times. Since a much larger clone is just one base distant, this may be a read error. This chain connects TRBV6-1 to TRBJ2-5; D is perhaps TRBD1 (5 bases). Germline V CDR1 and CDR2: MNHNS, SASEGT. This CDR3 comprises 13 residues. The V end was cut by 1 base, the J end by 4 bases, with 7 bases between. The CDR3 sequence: CASSEGRAETQYF. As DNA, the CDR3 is TGTGCCAGCAGTGAAGGCAGGGCAGAGACCCAGTACTTC.

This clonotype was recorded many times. In DNA, the CDR3 is TGTGCCAGCAGCTTAAACAGGGGGCGGTACGAGCAGTACTTC. It specifies CASSLNRGRYEQYF. J is TRBJ2-7 and V is TRBV7-2; 9 nucleotides align to TRBD1. Germline V lookup: CDR1 SGHTA, CDR2 FQGNSA. J was trimmed by 4 bases and V by 2 bases; bases with no gene match: 3. The CDR3 has 14 residues.

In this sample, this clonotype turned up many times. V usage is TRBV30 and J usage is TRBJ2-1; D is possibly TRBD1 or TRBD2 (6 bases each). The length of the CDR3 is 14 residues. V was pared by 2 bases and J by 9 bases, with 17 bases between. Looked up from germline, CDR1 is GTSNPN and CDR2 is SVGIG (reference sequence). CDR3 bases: TGTGCCTGGAGTAGATGGGGGGCCCGGGGTGAGCAGTTCTTC. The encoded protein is CAWSRWGARGEQFF.

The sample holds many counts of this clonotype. DNA of the CDR3: TGTGCCTGGAGGCCAGCCCGCTACTATGGCTACACCTTC. Protein: CAWRPARYYGYTF. The chain uses TRBV30 and TRBJ1-2; D not resolved. Germline-derived CDR1 and CDR2 are GTSNPN and SVGIG (reference sequence). CDR3 length equals 13 residues. V gave up 3 bases and J gave up 3 bases, with 11 bases separating them.

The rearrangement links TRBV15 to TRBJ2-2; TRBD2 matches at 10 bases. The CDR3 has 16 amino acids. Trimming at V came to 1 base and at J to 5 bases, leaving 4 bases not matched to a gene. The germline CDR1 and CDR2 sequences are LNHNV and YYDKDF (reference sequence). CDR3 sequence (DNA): TGTGCCACCAGCAGAGCTAGCGGGAGAGGGACCGGGGAGCTGTTTTTT. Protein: CATSRASGRGTGELFF. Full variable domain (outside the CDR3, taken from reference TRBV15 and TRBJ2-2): DAMVIQNPRYQVTQFGKPVTLSCSQTLNHNVMYWYQQKSSQAPKLLFHYYDKDFNNEADTPDNFQSRRPNTSFCFLDIRSPGLGDTAMYLCATSRASGRGTGELFFGEGSRLTVL.

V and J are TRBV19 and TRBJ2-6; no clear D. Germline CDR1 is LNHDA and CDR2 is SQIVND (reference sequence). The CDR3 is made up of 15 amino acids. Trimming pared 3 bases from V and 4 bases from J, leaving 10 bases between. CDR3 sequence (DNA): TGTGCCAGTAGTATGGCGGCAGCAGGGGCCAACGTCCTGACTTTC. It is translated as CASSMAAAGANVLTF.

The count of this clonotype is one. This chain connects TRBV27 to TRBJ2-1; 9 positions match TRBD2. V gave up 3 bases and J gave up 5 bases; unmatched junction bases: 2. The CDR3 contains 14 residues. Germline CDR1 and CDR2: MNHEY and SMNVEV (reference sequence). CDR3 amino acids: CASSLSSGNNEQFF. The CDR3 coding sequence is TGTGCCAGCAGTTTGTCTAGCGGGAACAATGAGCAGTTCTTC.

The DNA of the CDR3 is TGCAGCGCTGCGGGGACGACAGGGACAACAGATACGCAGTATTTT. As protein: CSAAGTTGTTDTQYF. The genes are TRBV29-1 and TRBJ2-3; possible D gene TRBD1, 7 bases. This CDR3 is built from 15 residues. The V and J ends lost 7 bases and 3 bases respectively, with 20 bases between them. Germline V CDR1 and CDR2: SQVTM, ANQGSEA.

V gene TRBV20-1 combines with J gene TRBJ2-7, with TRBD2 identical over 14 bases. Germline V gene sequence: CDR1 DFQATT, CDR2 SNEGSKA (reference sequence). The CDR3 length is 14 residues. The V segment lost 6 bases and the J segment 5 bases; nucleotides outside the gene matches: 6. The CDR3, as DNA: TGCAGTGCCGAGACTAGCGGGAGGGCCGACGAGCAGTACTTC. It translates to CSAETSGRADEQYF.

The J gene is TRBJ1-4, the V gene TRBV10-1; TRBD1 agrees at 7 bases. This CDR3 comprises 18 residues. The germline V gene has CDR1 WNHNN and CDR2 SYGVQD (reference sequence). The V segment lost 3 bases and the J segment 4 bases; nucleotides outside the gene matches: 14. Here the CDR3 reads CASSEVLGPGQFNEKLFF. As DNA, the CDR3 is TGCGCCAGCAGTGAAGTTTTGGGCCCGGGACAGTTTAATGAAAAACTGTTTTTT.

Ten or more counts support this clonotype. The CDR3 is CASSPTTGGSYGYTF. The CDR3 DNA is TGTGCCAGCAGTCCTACCACAGGGGGCAGCTATGGCTACACCTTC. The chain has TRBV28 and TRBJ1-2; 9 bases match TRBD1. The CDR3 length is 15 residues. The germline gives CDR1 MDHEN, CDR2 SYDVKM. The junction had 8 bases not matched to a gene; V was cut back by 5 bases and J by 4 bases.

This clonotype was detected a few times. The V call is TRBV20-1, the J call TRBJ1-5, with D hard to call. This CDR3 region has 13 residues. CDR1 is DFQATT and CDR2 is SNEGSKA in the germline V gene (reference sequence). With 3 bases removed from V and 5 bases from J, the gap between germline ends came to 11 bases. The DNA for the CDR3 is TGCAGTGCTAGCTCCAAGTGGGATCAGCCCCAGCATTTT. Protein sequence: CSASSKWDQPQHF.

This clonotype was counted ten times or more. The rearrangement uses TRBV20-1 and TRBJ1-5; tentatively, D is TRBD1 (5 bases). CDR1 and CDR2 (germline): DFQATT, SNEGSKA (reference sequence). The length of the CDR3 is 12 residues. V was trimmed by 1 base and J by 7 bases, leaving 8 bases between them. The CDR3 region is CSARGGRQPQHF. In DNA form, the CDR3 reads TGCAGTGCTAGAGGGGGGAGGCAGCCCCAGCATTTT.

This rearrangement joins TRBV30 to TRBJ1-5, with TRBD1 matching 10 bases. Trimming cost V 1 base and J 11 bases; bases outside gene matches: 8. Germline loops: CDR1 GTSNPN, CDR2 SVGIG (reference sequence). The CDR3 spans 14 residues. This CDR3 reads CAWSETGGVQSQHF. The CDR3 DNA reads TGTGCCTGGAGTGAGACAGGGGGCGTCCAGTCCCAGCATTTT.

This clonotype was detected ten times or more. The CDR3 nucleotides are TGTGCCACCAGCCCTCGGACAGGGGCCAGTCAGTTCTTC. Translating it yields CATSPRTGASQFF. The chain combines TRBV15 with TRBJ2-1; 9 positions agree with TRBD1. The ends lost 5 bases at V and 13 bases at J; junction bases unmatched: 9. The germline CDR1 and CDR2 sequences are LNHNV and YYDKDF (reference sequence). This CDR3 comprises 13 residues.

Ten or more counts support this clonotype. The CDR3: CASSLTTGVYEQYF. For the CDR3, the DNA is TGCGCCAGCAGCTTAACTACAGGGGTCTACGAGCAGTACTTC. The rearrangement uses TRBV5-1 and TRBJ2-7, with TRBD1 matching over 7 bases. Trimming removed 2 bases from V and 3 bases from J; junction bases left unmatched: 5. From germline, CDR1 is SGHRS and CDR2 YFSETQ. The CDR3 has 14 residues. Variable domain in full (rest from reference TRBV5-1 and TRBJ2-7): KAGVTQTPRYLIKTRGQQVTLSCSPISGHRSVSWYQQTPGQGLQFLFEYFSETQRNKGNFPGRFSGRQFSNSRSEMNVSTLELGDSALYLCASSLTTGVYEQYFGPGTRLTVT.

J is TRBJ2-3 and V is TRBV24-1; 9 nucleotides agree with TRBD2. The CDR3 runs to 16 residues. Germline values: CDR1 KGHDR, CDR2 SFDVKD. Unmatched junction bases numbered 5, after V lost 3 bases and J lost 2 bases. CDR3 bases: TGTGCCACCAGTGATCCGGGGACTAGCAACACAGATACGCAGTATTTT. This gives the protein CATSDPGTSNTDTQYF.

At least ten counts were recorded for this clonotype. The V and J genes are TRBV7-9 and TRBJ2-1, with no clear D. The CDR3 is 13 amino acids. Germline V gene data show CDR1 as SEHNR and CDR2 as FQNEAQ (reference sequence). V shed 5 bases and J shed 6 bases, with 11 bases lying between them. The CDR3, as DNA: TGTGCCAGCAGCCCCACCCGGGCCAATGAGCAGTTCTTC. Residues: CASSPTRANEQFF.

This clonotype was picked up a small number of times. The DNA for the CDR3 is TGTGCCAGCAGTTTTTACTTCTGGGGTGAGGGCTACACCTTC. Residues: CASSFYFWGEGYTF. This rearrangement joins TRBV12-3 or TRBV12-4 to TRBJ1-2, with D unresolved. The V gene lost 3 bases and the J gene lost 8 bases, with 16 bases spanning the gap. This CDR3 spans 14 amino acids.